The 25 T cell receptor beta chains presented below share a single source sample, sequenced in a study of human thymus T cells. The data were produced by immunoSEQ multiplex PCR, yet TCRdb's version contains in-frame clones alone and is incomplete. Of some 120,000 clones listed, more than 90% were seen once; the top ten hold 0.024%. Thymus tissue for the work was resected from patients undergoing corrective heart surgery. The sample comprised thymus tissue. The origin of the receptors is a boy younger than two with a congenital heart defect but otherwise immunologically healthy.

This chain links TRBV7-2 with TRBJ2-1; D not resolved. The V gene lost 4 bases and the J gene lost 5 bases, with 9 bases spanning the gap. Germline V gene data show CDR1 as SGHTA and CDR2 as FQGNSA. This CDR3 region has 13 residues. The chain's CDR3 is CASSSRVHNEQFF. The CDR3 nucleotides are TGTGCCAGCAGCTCAAGGGTCCACAATGAGCAGTTCTTC.

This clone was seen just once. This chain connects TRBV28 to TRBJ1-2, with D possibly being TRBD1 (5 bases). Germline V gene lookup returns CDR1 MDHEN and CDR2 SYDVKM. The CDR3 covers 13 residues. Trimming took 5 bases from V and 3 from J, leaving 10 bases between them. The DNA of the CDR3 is TGTGCCAGCAGTCTCGGGGGTGACTATGGCTACACCTTC. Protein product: CASSLGGDYGYTF.

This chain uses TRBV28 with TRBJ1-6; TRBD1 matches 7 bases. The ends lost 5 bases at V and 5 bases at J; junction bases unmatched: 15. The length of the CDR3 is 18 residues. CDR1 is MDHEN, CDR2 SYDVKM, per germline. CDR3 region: CASSPLGQVKVNNSPLHF. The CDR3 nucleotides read TGTGCCAGCAGTCCTCTTGGACAGGTTAAAGTGAATAATTCACCCCTCCACTTT.

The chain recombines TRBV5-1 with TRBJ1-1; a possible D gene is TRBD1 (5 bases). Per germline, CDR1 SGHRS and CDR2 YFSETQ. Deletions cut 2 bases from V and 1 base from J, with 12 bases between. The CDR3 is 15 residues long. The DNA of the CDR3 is TGCGCCAGCAGCTTTCTGGGGGACCCGAACACTGAAGCTTTCTTT. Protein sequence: CASSFLGDPNTEAFF. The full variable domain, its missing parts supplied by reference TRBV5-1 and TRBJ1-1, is KAGVTQTPRYLIKTRGQQVTLSCSPISGHRSVSWYQQTPGQGLQFLFEYFSETQRNKGNFPGRFSGRQFSNSRSEMNVSTLELGDSALYLCASSFLGDPNTEAFFGQGTRLTVV.

The CDR3: CASSNGWAQGYGYTF. The CDR3 nucleotides read TGTGCCAGCAGCAACGGGTGGGCCCAGGGCTATGGCTACACCTTC. J is TRBJ1-2 and V is TRBV5-6, with D tentatively TRBD1 (5 bases). CDR3 length: 15 amino acids. Deletions cut 4 bases from V and 4 bases from J, with 17 bases between. Germline CDR1 is SGHDT and CDR2 is YYEEEE.

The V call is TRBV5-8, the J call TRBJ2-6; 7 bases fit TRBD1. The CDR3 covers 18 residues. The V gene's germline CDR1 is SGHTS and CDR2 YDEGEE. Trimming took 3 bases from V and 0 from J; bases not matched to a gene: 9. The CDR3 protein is CASSSKDRENSGANVLTF. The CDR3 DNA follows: TGTGCCAGCAGCTCCAAAGACAGGGAAAACTCTGGGGCCAACGTCCTGACTTTC.

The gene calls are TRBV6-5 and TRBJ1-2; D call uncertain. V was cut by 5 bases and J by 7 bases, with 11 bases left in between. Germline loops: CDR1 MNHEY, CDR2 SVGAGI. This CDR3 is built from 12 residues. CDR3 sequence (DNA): TGTGCCAGCAGTAAAAAGGATGGTGGCTACACCTTC. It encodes CASSKKDGGYTF.

The CDR3 spells CASSLGLTHFGETQYF. Written as DNA, the CDR3 is TGTGCCAGCAGCTTAGGTTTAACTCACTTTGGAGAGACCCAGTACTTC. V gene TRBV7-2 combines with J gene TRBJ2-5; no clear D gene. V lost 1 base and J lost 4, with 16 bases in between. CDR3 length: 16 amino acids. Germline V gives CDR1 SGHTA, CDR2 FQGNSA.

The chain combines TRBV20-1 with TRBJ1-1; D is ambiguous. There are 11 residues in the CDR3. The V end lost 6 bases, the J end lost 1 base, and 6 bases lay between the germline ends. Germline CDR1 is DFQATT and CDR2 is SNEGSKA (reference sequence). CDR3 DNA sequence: TGCAGTGCGAAAAAGAACACTGAAGCTTTCTTT. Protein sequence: CSAKKNTEAFF.

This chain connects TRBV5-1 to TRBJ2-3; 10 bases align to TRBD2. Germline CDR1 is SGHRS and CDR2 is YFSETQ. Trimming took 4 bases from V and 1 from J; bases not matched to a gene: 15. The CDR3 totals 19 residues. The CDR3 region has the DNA TGCGCCAGCAGCCGGACCCCAACAATAGCGGGGGGTGGCACAGATACGCAGTATTTT. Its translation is CASSRTPTIAGGGTDTQYF.

CDR3 residues: CASSCRRPQKAGEKLFF. The DNA for the CDR3 is TGTGCCAGCAGTTGCCGGCGCCCACAGAAGGCCGGAGAAAAACTGTTTTTT. V gene TRBV27 combines with J gene TRBJ1-4; the D is unclear. Germline V gives CDR1 MNHEY, CDR2 SMNVEV (reference sequence). Trimming pared 4 bases from V and 8 bases from J, leaving 23 bases between. This CDR3 spans 17 amino acids.

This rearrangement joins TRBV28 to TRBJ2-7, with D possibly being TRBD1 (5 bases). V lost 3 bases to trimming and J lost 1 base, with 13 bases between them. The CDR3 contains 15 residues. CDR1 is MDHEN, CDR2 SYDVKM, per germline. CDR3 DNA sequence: TGTGCCAGCAGTTTTTCCCGGACACCTTCCTACGAGCAGTACTTC. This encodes CASSFSRTPSYEQYF. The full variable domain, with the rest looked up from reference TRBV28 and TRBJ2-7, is DVKVTQSSRYLVKRTGEKVFLECVQDMDHENMFWYRQDPGLGLRLIYFSYDVKMKEKGDIPEGYSVSREKKERFSLILESASTNQTSMYLCASSFSRTPSYEQYFGPGTRLTVT.

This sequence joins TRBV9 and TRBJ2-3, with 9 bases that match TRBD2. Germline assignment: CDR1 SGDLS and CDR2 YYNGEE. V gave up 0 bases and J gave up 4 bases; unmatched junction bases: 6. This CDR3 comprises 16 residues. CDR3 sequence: CASSVELRGGPDTQYF. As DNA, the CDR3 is TGTGCCAGCAGCGTAGAGTTGCGGGGGGGCCCAGATACGCAGTATTTT.

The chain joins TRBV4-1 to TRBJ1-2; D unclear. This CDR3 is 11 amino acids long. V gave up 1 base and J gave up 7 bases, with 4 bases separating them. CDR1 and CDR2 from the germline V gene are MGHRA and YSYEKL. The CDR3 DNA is TGCGCCAGCAGCCAAGCTGGTGGCTACACCTTC. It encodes CASSQAGGYTF.

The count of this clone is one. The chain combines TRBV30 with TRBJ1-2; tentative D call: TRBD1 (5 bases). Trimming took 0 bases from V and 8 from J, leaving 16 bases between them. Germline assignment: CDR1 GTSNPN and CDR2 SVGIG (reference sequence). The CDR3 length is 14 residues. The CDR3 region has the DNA TGTGCCTGGAGTGTACCGCCGGGGGAATTGGGCTACACCTTC. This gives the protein CAWSVPPGELGYTF.

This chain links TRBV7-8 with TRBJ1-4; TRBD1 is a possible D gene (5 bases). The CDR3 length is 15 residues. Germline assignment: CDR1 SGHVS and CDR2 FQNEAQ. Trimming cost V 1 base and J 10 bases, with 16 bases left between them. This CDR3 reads CASSLGGGWLGKLFF. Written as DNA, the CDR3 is TGTGCCAGCAGCTTAGGGGGGGGTTGGCTCGGAAAACTGTTTTTT.

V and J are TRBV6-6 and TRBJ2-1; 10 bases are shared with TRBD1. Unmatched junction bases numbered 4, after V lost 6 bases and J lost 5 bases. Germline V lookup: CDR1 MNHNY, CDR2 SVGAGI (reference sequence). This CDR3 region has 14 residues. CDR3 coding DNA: TGTGCCAGCAGCCCCGGACAGGGGGACAATGAGCAGTTCTTC. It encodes CASSPGQGDNEQFF.

The CDR3 coding sequence is TGTGCCAGTAGTATAGATGGGAGGGGCAGTTCACCCCTCCACTTT. This encodes CASSIDGRGSSPLHF. The rearrangement uses TRBV19 and TRBJ1-6, with a tentative D call TRBD1 (5 bases). The CDR3 is 15 amino acids. Trimming left V 0 bases short and J 9 bases short, with 12 bases between. Germline V gene lookup returns CDR1 LNHDA and CDR2 SQIVND (reference sequence).

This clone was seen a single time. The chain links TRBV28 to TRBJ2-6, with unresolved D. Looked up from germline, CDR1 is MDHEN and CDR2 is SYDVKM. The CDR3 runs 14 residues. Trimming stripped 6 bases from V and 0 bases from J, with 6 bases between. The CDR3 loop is CASSYLSGANVLTF. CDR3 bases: TGTGCCAGCAGCTACCTCTCTGGGGCCAACGTCCTGACTTTC.

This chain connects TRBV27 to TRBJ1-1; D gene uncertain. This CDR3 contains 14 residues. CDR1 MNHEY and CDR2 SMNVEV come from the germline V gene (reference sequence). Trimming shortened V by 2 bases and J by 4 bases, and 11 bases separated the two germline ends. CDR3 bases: TGTGCCAGCAGTTTAGTGGAGGGCATCACTGAAGCTTTCTTT. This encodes CASSLVEGITEAFF.

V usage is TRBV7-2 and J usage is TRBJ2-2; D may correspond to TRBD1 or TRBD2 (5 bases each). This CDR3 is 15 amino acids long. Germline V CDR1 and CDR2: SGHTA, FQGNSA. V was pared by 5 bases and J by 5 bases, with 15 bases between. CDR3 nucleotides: TGTGCCAGCAGCACCGGGACCCCGGGGACCGGGGAGCTGTTTTTT. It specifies CASSTGTPGTGELFF.

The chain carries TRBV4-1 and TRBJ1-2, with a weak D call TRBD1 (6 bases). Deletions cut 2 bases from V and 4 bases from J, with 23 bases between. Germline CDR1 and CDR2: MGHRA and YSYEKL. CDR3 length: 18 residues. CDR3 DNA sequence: TGCGCCAGCAGCCAAAAGGGGGTCTTCGCGGCCCCTGGCTATGGCTACACCTTC. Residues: CASSQKGVFAAPGYGYTF.

CDR3 sequence reads: CASSLALERTGAGGYTF. DNA for the CDR3: TGTGCCAGCAGCTTGGCCTTAGAGAGGACAGGGGCGGGTGGCTACACCTTC. The rearrangement joins TRBV5-4 to TRBJ1-2; TRBD1 aligns across 9 bases. The CDR3 contains 17 residues. The germline gives CDR1 SGHNT, CDR2 YYREEE (reference sequence). The ends lost 0 bases at V and 7 bases at J; junction bases unmatched: 13.

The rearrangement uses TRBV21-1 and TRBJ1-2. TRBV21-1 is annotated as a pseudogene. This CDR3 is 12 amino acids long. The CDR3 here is CASSQSRRGYTF. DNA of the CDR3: TGTGCCAGCAGTCAATCCCGTCGCGGCTACACCTTC.

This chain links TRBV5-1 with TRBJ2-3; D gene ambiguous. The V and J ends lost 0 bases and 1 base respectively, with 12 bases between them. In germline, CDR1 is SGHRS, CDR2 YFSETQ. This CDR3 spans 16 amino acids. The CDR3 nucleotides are TGCGCCAGCAGCTTGGTTGCGTCCCCGGGCACAGATACGCAGTATTTT. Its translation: CASSLVASPGTDTQYF.